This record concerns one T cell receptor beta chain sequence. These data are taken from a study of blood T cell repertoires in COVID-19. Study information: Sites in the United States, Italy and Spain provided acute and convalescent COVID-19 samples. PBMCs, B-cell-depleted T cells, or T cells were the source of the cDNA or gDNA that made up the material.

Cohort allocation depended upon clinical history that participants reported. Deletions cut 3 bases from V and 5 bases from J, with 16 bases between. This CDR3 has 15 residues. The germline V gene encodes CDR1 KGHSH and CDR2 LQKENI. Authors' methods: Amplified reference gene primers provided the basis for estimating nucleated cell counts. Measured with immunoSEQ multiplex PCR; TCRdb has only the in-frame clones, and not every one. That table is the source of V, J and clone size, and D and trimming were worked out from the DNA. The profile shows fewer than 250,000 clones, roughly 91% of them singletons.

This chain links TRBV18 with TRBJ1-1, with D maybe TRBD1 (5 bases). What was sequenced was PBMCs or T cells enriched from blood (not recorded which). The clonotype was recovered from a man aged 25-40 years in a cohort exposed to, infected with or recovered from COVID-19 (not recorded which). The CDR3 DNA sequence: TGTGCCAGCTCACCCCCGGGCGGGGGAGGGACTGAAGCTTTCTTT. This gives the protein CASSPPGGGGTEAFF.